This T cell receptor beta chain was sequenced for a study of CD8 T cells in ankylosing spondylitis (dated by TCRdb to about 2017). About the study as a whole: To find TCR variants linked to disease, the study profiled T cell receptor beta repertoires in ankylosing spondylitis patients and healthy donors. Peripheral blood was sampled, and synovial fluid was also collected from ankylosing spondylitis patients. The full study cohort was made up of roughly 25 ankylosing spondylitis patients and 108 healthy donors. The paper's findings and limits, for the study overall: Some motif variants had previously been reported in the synovial fluid and blood of reactive arthritis patients, which suggests shared mechanisms of disease initiation. Significant enrichment of the disease-linked clones was reported in matched synovial fluid samples from ankylosing spondylitis patients. A TCR beta motif of eight highly homologous amino acid variants appeared characteristic of blood from ankylosing spondylitis patients. The disease-linked clones showed a CD8+ phenotype and occurred at relatively low frequencies in peripheral blood.

From the germline V gene, CDR1 is SGHRS and CDR2 is YFSETQ. The CDR3 runs 14 amino acids, cysteine and phenylalanine included. CDR3 DNA is the only sequence kept; it has 42 bases, read in frame from the first base. V was cut back by 0 bases and J by 5 bases, leaving a gap of 11 bases between them. This clonotype was detected many times. Its specific antigen is unknown. Base qualities are missing; no much larger clone stands one base away. Synovial fluid samples were paired with blood samples taken from the same ankylosing spondylitis patients. Sequencing used an Illumina HiSeq 2500. Quantitative 5'-RACE with molecular barcodes was the method used to prepare the TCR beta libraries. Under the source paper's analysis protocol: A new computational method, built on a probabilistic model of VDJ rearrangement, was used to identify disease-linked TCR variants. Clones were called with MiXCR by TCRdb after fastp trimmed the public reads at Q25, and only in-frame beta chains were retained. For every CDR3 protein sequence, its rows merge into one entry that carries the most common genes and DNA. Clone size and V and J calls follow TCRdb, not the original study. A total of tens of thousands of distinct CDR3 sequences appear in this sample, 6% to 8% of them only once. Approximately 5% of the sample is in the top ten clones.

The sequence links TRBV5-1 to TRBJ2-5; the D gene identity is not certain. The sequenced sample was synovial fluid, either unsorted or a sorted T cell fraction (not recorded which). The sequence was obtained from a male donor with ankylosing spondylitis. Here the CDR3 is given as CASSLDWGMETQYF. The DNA sequence is TGCGCCAGCAGCTTGGATTGGGGAATGGAGACCCAGTACTTC.